Reported below is one TCR beta chain. Its matching antigen is unknown. Unique molecular identifiers were built into the TCR beta cDNA libraries. Out of about 0.9 to 11 million T cells, some 500,000 cDNA molecules were generated. TCRdb recomputed calls from the PCR reads with MiXCR, one row per CDR3 protein. The sample lists 650,000 to 900,000 distinct CDR3 sequences; about 45% were seen once. Germline loops: CDR1 MNHEY, CDR2 SVGAGI. The CDR3 runs 12 residues. The data derive from a study of post-analysis software for immune sequencing data. Findings and limits, study-wide: Higher frequency in patients than in controls was seen for roughly five TRBV segments, with TRBV5-6, TRBV5-1 and TRBV20-1 among them.

This chain connects TRBV6-5 to TRBJ2-4; the D gene is possibly TRBD2 (6 bases). The J call is in doubt because the DNA end fits TRBJ2-7 better. The sequence was collected from a girl aged 10-17 years with multiple sclerosis. The specimen was blood. In DNA form, the CDR3 reads TGTGCCAGCAGTTTGTCTAGCGTCGAGCAGTACTTC. As protein: CASSLSSVEQYF.